This T cell receptor beta chain emerged from a study of CD8+CD57+ T cells in acquired aplastic anemia. This clonotype was seen many times. The CDR3 has 15 amino acids. J gave up 1 base and V 4 bases, and 2 bases lay outside the gene matches. Germline CDR1 LNHDA, CDR2 SQIVND (reference sequence). Genomic DNA constituted the template upon which TCR beta VDJ and CDR3 profiling was performed. One entry per CDR3 protein results from TCRdb running MiXCR on the reads. This sample has around 130,000 distinct CDR3 sequences, with 48% found just once. The TCR comes from a human donor in good health, serving as a control. Sequencing was carried out using sorted CD4+, CD8+, or CD8+CD57+ T cells (not recorded which) from PBMCs. V is TRBV19 and J is TRBJ1-3, with 9 bases lining up with TRBD1. The CDR3 protein is CASSTQGASGNTIYF. Written as DNA, the CDR3 is TGTGCCAGTAGTACACAGGGGGCGTCTGGAAACACCATATATTTT.